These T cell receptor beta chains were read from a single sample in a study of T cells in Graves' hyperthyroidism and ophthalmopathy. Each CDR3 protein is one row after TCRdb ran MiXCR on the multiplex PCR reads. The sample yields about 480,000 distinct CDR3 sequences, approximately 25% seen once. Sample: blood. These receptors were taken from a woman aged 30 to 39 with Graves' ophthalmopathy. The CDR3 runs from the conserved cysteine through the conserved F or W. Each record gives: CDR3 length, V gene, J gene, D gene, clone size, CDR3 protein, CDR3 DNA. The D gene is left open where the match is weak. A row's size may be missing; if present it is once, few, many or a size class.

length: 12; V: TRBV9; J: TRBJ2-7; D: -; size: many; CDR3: CASSGGDHEQYF; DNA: TGTGCCAGCAGCGGGGGGGACCACGAGCAGTACTTC
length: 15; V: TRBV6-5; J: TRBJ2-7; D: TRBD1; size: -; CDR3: CASSYHGQGAYEQYF; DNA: TGTGCCAGCAGTTACCATGGACAGGGAGCCTACGAGCAGTACTTC
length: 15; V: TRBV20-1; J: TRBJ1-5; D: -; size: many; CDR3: CSARDLQGWNQPQHF; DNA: TGCAGTGCTAGAGATTTACAGGGATGGAATCAGCCCCAGCATTTT
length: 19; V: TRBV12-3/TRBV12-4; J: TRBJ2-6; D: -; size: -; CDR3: CAGSSRGGHPASGAKVLTF; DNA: TGTGCCGGCAGTTCGAGGGGGGGACACCCTGCCTCTGGGGCCAAGGTCCTGACTTTC
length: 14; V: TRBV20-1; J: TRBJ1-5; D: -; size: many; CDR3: CSVSPPGDNQPQHF; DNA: TGCAGTGTGTCCCCCCCTGGGGACAATCAGCCCCAGCATTTT
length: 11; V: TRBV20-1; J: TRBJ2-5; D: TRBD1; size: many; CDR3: CGTRGRETQYF; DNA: TGCGGGACCAGGGGGCGGGAGACCCAGTACTTC
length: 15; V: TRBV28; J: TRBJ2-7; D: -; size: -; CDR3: CASSFRAEVSYEQYF; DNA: TGTGCCAGCAGTTTTCGGGCGGAGGTTTCCTACGAGCAGTACTTC
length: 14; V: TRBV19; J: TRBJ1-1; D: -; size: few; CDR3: CASSIATGRTEAFF; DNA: TGTGCCAGTAGTATAGCTACCGGGCGCACTGAAGCTTTCTTT
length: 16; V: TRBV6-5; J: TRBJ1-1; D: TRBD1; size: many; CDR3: CASSYSTGAMNTEAFF; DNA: TGTGCCAGCAGTTACTCGACAGGGGCTATGAACACTGAAGCTTTCTTT
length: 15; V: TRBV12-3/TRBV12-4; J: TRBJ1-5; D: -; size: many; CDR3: CASSLDGRMDQPQHF; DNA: TGTGCCAGCAGCCTGGACGGCAGAATGGATCAGCCCCAGCATTTT
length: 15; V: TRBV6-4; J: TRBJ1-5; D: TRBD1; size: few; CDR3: CASIPGTGSNQPQHF; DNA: TGTGCCAGCATACCCGGGACAGGGAGCAATCAGCCCCAGCATTTT
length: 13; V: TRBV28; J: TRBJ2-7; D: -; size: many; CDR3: CASSLPGTYEQYF; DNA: TGTGCCAGCAGTTTGCCCGGGACGTACGAGCAGTACTTC
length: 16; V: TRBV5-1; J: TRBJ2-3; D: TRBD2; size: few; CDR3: CASSLGLAESTDTQYF; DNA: TGCGCCAGCAGCTTGGGGCTAGCGGAAAGCACAGATACGCAGTATTTT
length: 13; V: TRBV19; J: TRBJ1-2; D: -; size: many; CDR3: CASSIDLGNGYTF; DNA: TGTGCCAGTAGTATAGATCTCGGTAACGGCTACACCTTC
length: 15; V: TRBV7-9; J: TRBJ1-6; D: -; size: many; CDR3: CASSTGRDYNSPLHF; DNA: TGTGCCAGCAGCACCGGGAGGGACTATAATTCACCCCTCCACTTT
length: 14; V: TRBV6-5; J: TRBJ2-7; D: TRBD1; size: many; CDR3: CASSYQGQVYEQYF; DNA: TGTGCCAGCAGTTACCAGGGACAGGTTTACGAGCAGTACTTC
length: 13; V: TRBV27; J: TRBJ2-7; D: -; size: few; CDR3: CASSFRDNYEQYF; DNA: TGTGCCAGCAGTTTCAGGGATAACTACGAGCAGTACTTC
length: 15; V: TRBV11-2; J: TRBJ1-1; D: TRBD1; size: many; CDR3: CASSLVRGRNTEAFF; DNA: TGTGCCAGCAGCTTAGTGAGGGGGCGGAACACTGAAGCTTTCTTT
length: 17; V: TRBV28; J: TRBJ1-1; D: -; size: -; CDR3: CASSPVSFWGAPTEAFF; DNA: TGTGCCAGCAGCCCCGTTAGTTTTTGGGGAGCCCCGACTGAAGCTTTCTTT
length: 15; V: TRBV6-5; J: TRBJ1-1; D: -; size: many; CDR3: CASSYGGAGDTEAFF; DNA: TGTGCCAGCAGTTACGGGGGGGCAGGGGACACTGAAGCTTTCTTT
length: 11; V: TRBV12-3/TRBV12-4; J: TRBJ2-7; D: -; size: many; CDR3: CASSLGNKQYF; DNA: TGTGCCAGCAGTTTAGGGAACAAGCAGTACTTC
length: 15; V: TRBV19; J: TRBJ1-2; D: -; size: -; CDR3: CASSITRQVNYGYTF; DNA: TGTGCCAGTAGTATCACGAGACAGGTGAACTATGGCTACACCTTC
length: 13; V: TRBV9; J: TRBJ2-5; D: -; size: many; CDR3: CASSAQLEETQYF; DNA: TGTGCCAGCAGCGCACAATTAGAAGAGACCCAGTACTTC
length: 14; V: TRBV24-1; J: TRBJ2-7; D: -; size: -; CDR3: CATSDAGDSYEQYF; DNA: TGTGCCACCAGTGATGCCGGGGACTCCTACGAGCAGTACTTC
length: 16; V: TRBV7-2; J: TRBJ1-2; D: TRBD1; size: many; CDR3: CASSLSVGQGGYGYTF; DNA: TGTGCCAGCAGCTTATCGGTTGGACAGGGTGGCTATGGCTACACCTTC
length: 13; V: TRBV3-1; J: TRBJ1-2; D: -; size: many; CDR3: CASSQGTDYGYTF; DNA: TGTGCCAGCAGCCAAGGGACGGACTATGGCTACACCTTC
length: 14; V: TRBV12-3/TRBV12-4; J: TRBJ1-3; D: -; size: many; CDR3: CASSFSGTGNTIYF; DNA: TGTGCCAGCAGTTTTTCAGGGACCGGAAACACCATATATTTT
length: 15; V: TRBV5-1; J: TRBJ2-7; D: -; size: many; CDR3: CASSLATESLYEQYF; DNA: TGCGCCAGCAGCTTGGCGACGGAATCTCTCTACGAGCAGTACTTC
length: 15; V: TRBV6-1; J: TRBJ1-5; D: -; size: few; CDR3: CASRTGTDSNQPQHF; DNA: TGTGCCAGCAGAACCGGGACGGATAGCAATCAGCCCCAGCATTTT
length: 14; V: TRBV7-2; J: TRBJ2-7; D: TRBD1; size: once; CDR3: CASEPGQGNYEQYF; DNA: TGTGCCAGCGAGCCGGGACAGGGTAACTACGAGCAGTACTTC
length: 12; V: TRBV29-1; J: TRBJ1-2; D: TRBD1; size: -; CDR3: CSVEGGTGGYTF; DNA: TGCAGCGTTGAAGGGGGGACAGGAGGCTACACCTTC
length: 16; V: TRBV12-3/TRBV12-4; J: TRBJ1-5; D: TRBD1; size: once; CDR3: CASSLRQGNSNQPQHF; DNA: TGTGCCAGCAGTTTAAGACAGGGGAATAGCAATCAGCCCCAGCATTTT
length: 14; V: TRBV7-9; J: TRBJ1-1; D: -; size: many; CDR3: CASSDARLGTEAFF; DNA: TGTGCCAGCAGCGACGCCAGGTTGGGCACTGAAGCTTTCTTT
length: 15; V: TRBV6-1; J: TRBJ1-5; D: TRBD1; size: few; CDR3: CASSTGTVSNQPQHF; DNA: TGTGCCAGCAGTACCGGGACAGTGAGCAATCAGCCCCAGCATTTT
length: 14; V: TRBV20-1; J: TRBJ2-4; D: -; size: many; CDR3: CSAREKGLLDIQYF; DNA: TGCAGTGCTAGAGAAAAGGGGCTTTTAGACATTCAGTACTTC
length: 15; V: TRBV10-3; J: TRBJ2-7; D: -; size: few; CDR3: CASSESPVRVYEQYF; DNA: TGTGCCAGCAGTGAGTCTCCGGTCCGGGTCTACGAGCAGTACTTC
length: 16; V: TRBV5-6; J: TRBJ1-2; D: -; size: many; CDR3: CASSSPGWGRNYGYTF; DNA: TGTGCCAGCAGCTCACCAGGCTGGGGTAGGAACTATGGCTACACCTTC
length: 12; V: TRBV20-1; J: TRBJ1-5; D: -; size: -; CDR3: CSAREGNQPQRF; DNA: TGCAGTGCTAGGGAGGGGAACCAGCCCCAGCGTTTT
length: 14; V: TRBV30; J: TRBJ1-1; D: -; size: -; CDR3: CAWSGSGVNTEAFF; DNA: TGTGCCTGGAGTGGGTCCGGGGTGAACACTGAAGCTTTCTTT
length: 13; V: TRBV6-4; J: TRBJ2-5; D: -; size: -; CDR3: CASSYSVQETQYF; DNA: TGTGCCAGCAGTTACTCAGTCCAAGAGACCCAGTACTTC
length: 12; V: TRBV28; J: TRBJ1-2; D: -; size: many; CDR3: CASSFGGDGYTF; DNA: TGTGCCAGCAGTTTCGGGGGAGATGGCTACACCTTC
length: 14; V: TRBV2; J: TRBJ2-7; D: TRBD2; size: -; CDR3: CASSQLATLYEQYF; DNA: TGTGCCAGCAGCCAACTAGCGACTCTCTACGAGCAGTACTTC
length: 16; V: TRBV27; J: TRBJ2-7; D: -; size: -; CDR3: CASSYSMVGALLEQCF; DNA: TGTGCCAGCAGTTACTCGATGGTGGGGGCGCTTCTCGAGCAGTGCTTC
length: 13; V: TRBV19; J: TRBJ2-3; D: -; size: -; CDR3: CASRHSDTDTQYF; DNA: TGTGCCAGTAGGCACAGCGACACAGATACGCAGTATTTT
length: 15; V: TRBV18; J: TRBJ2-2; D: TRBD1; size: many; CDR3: CASSTRQGWTGELFF; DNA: TGTGCCAGCTCAACACGACAGGGCTGGACCGGGGAGCTGTTTTTT
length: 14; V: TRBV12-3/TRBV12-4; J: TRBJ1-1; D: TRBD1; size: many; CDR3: CASSQTGGWTEAFF; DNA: TGTGCCAGCAGTCAGACAGGGGGCTGGACTGAAGCTTTCTTT